This T cell receptor (beta chain) was identified during a study of T cell responses to AZD1222 COVID-19 vaccine. Whole-study results and caveats: Just five to seven AZD1222 recipients tested seropositive at baseline. Within unmutated variant regions lay the reported targets of nearly half of spike-specific TCRs.

Germline V gene sequence: CDR1 MDHEN, CDR2 SYDVKM. The CDR3 runs to 14 residues. Between the trimmed V and J ends, which lost 5 bases and 2 bases, there was a span of 12 bases. The assay was immunoSEQ multiplex PCR, and TCRdb's table has in-frame clones only and misses some. The table has about 150,000 clones, roughly nine tenths seen once. With respect to this clone: The antigen remains unidentified. Other DNA variants within this sample encode the same CDR3.

The chain recombines TRBV28 with TRBJ1-1, with unresolved D. The sequences come from peripheral blood, collected on day 0 of MenACWY control vaccination. The TCR sequence derives from an adult in good health. The chain's CDR3 is CASSLVQSNTEAFF. The CDR3 bases are TGTGCCAGCAGTCTGGTTCAATCAAACACTGAAGCTTTCTTT.